This TCR beta chain appears in the sequencing data of a study of blood T cell repertoires in COVID-19. Overall study: T cells, B-cell-depleted T cells, or PBMCs supplied cDNA or gDNA.

CDR3 length: 21 residues. After removal of 3 bases from V and 1 base from J, the junction contained 12 bases not matched to a gene. The V gene's germline CDR1 is LNHDA and CDR2 SQIVND (reference sequence). Sequenced by immunoSEQ multiplex PCR; TCRdb stores in-frame clones only, minus some. Among about 38,000 clones listed, 85% to 90% were seen once. The sample consisted of peripheral blood. This rearrangement joins TRBV19 to TRBJ2-2; 15 bases fit TRBD2. The receptor's source is a man aged 55 to 70 with active or convalescent COVID-19. The CDR3 nucleotides read TGTGCCAGTAGTATGGGAGGTGGGACTAGCGGGAGGATGGAGAACACCGGGGAGCTGTTTTTT. Translated: CASSMGGGTSGRMENTGELFF.